One sample yielded the 28 T cell receptor beta chains listed below, sequenced in a study of cytomegalovirus exposure and HLA in healthy donors. The PCR had 60 Vbeta and 13 Jbeta primers. The data were produced by immunoSEQ multiplex PCR, yet TCRdb's version contains in-frame clones alone and is incomplete. The sample contains about 160,000 clones, about four fifths of which appear only once. The specimen was PBMCs. These receptors came from a man aged 50 or older in good health and CMV-seropositive.

The V call is TRBV7-9, the J call TRBJ2-3; 9 bases agree with TRBD1. Germline V gene sequence: CDR1 SEHNR, CDR2 FQNEAQ (reference sequence). V trimming: 5 bases; J trimming: 2 bases; junction bases outside the gene matches: 5. The CDR3 spans 15 residues. The CDR3 sequence is CASSPGQGPTDTQYF. The CDR3 DNA reads as TGTGCCAGCAGCCCAGGACAGGGGCCCACAGATACGCAGTATTTT.

The J gene is TRBJ1-6, the V gene TRBV9, with 7 bases aligning to TRBD1. The CDR3 has 15 residues. Trimming at V came to 0 bases and at J to 8 bases, leaving 5 bases not matched to a gene. The germline V gene encodes CDR1 SGDLS and CDR2 YYNGEE. DNA for the CDR3: TGTGCCAGCAGCGTAGAATCAGGGGGGTATTCACCCCTCCACTTT. It encodes CASSVESGGYSPLHF.

The chain carries TRBV5-1 and TRBJ1-5; D remains unclear. Deletions cut 1 base from V and 4 bases from J, with 9 bases between. Germline V gives CDR1 SGHRS, CDR2 YFSETQ. The CDR3 sequence is 14 residues long. The CDR3: CASSLFRLNQPQHF. CDR3 DNA sequence: TGCGCCAGCAGCTTGTTCCGACTAAATCAGCCCCAGCATTTT.

V and J are TRBV9 and TRBJ2-5, with 11 bases aligning to TRBD2. Germline lookup yields CDR1 SGDLS and CDR2 YYNGEE. V was clipped by 0 bases and J by 5 bases; unmatched bases: 6. This CDR3 contains 16 residues. Here the CDR3 DNA reads TGTGCCAGCAGCGTAGATAGCGGGAGGGCCGGGGAGACCCAGTACTTC. Translating it yields CASSVDSGRAGETQYF.

J is TRBJ1-6 and V is TRBV14; D remains unclear. V shed 1 base and J shed 5 bases, with 12 bases lying between them. The CDR3 runs to 16 residues. Germline CDR1 SGHDN, CDR2 FVKESK. The CDR3: CASSQVVAVNNSPLHF. The DNA of the CDR3 is TGTGCCAGCAGCCAAGTTGTCGCGGTTAATAATTCACCCCTCCACTTT.

The chain is built from TRBV19 and TRBJ2-5; D possibly corresponds to TRBD2 (6 bases). The CDR3 is 17 amino acids. Germline assignment: CDR1 LNHDA and CDR2 SQIVND (reference sequence). V was cut by 2 bases and J by 1 base, with 17 bases left in between. The CDR3 DNA reads as TGTGCCAGTAGTATACGGAGGGGTGGGGGGATCCAAGAGACCCAGTACTTC. This codes for CASSIRRGGGIQETQYF.

In regard to this clone: The junction departs from the called germline gene at one end, perhaps through a read error. The V call is TRBV5-4, the J call TRBJ2-7; TRBD2 is a possible D gene (6 bases). The germline CDR1 and CDR2 sequences are SGHNT and YYREEE (reference sequence). There are 16 residues in the CDR3. This CDR3 is CASSLSSRGSSYERYF. CDR3 DNA sequence: TGTGCCAGCAGCTTGTCTTCACGGGGGTCTTCCTACGAGCGGTACTTC.

This chain connects TRBV13 to TRBJ2-5, with 12 bases that match TRBD2. The trim removed 8 bases at V and 1 base at J, leaving 2 bases unmatched. The CDR3 is made up of 14 amino acids. Looked up from germline, CDR1 is PRHDT and CDR2 is FYEKMQ (reference sequence). The CDR3: CASGLAGPQETQYF. CDR3 in DNA: TGTGCCAGCGGACTAGCGGGGCCCCAAGAGACCCAGTACTTC.

Note on this clone: This sample includes further DNA sequences coding for the same CDR3. The J gene is TRBJ2-3, the V gene TRBV5-4; 8 bases agree with TRBD2. CDR3 length equals 15 residues. After removal of 0 bases from V and 3 bases from J, the junction contained 3 bases not matched to a gene. The V gene's germline CDR1 is SGHNT and CDR2 YYREEE (reference sequence). The CDR3 reads CASSLAGGGTDTQYF. As DNA, the CDR3 is TGTGCCAGCAGCTTGGCTGGCGGGGGGACAGATACGCAGTATTTT.

The chain has TRBV7-9 and TRBJ1-2; perhaps TRBD1 as D (6 bases). Germline values: CDR1 SEHNR, CDR2 FQNEAQ (reference sequence). Trimming took off 6 bases at V and 7 bases at J, with 15 bases between the two ends. This CDR3 has 13 residues. CDR3 loop: CASSRTGMGGYTF. The CDR3 bases are TGTGCCAGCAGTCGTACAGGGATGGGTGGCTACACCTTC.

The chain is built from TRBV14 and TRBJ2-7, with 11 nucleotides matching TRBD2. V trimming: 4 bases; J trimming: 3 bases; junction bases outside the gene matches: 5. The CDR3 is made up of 15 amino acids. Per germline, CDR1 SGHDN and CDR2 FVKESK. The CDR3 is CASSPSTSGNYEQYF. The CDR3 DNA follows: TGTGCCAGCAGCCCCTCGACTAGCGGGAACTACGAGCAGTACTTC.

V gene TRBV27 combines with J gene TRBJ1-3, with D unclear. Germline-derived CDR1 and CDR2 are MNHEY and SMNVEV (reference sequence). V dropped 1 base and J dropped 4 bases, with 5 bases sitting between them. The CDR3 loop spans 13 amino acids. The CDR3 loop reads CASSLWAGNTIYF. CDR3 bases: TGTGCCAGCAGTTTATGGGCAGGAAACACCATATATTTT.

This clone has a single count. The chain uses TRBV4-1 and TRBJ2-3; 9 bases fit TRBD2. The germline V gene encodes CDR1 MGHRA and CDR2 YSYEKL. This CDR3 is built from 17 residues. The trim removed 0 bases at V and 1 base at J, leaving 5 bases unmatched. CDR3 DNA: TGCGCCAGCAGCCAAGACCGGGAGCGGGAGGGCACAGATACGCAGTATTTT. Translation: CASSQDREREGTDTQYF.

The rearrangement joins TRBV5-4 to TRBJ2-3; possible D gene TRBD2, 5 bases. From germline, CDR1 is SGHNT and CDR2 YYREEE (reference sequence). The CDR3 spans 15 residues. The V and J ends lost 0 bases and 2 bases respectively, with 10 bases between them. The CDR3 DNA is TGTGCCAGCAGCTTGGCCGCGGGCGCCACAGATACGCAGTATTTT. This encodes CASSLAAGATDTQYF.

This rearrangement joins TRBV7-9 to TRBJ2-5; D is undetermined. The tail of the sequence fits TRBJ2-7 better, so the J call may be wrong. The CDR3 is 13 residues long. Germline V gene lookup returns CDR1 SEHNR and CDR2 FQNEAQ (reference sequence). This CDR3 is CASSFPVSYEQYF. CDR3 DNA: TGTGCCAGCAGCTTTCCGGTCTCCTACGAGCAGTACTTC.

This chain joins TRBV4-1 and TRBJ2-6; 8 bases match TRBD2. Germline assignment: CDR1 MGHRA and CDR2 YSYEKL. V lost 5 bases and J lost 0; bases outside the gene matches: 12. The CDR3 is 19 residues long. In DNA, the CDR3 is TGCGCCAGCAGCTCCTGGACTAGCTCTGCCGTCTCTGGGGCCAACGTCCTGACTTTC. Its translation is CASSSWTSSAVSGANVLTF.

This chain uses TRBV15 with TRBJ2-7; TRBD1 agrees at 8 bases. This CDR3 spans 15 amino acids. Germline values: CDR1 LNHNV, CDR2 YYDKDF (reference sequence). J lost 7 bases, V lost 4 bases, and 12 bases had no gene match. The chain's CDR3 is CATSIDRGVGFEQYF. The CDR3 region has the DNA TGTGCCACCAGCATAGACAGGGGTGTCGGGTTTGAGCAGTACTTC. Supplemented by reference TRBV15 and TRBJ2-7, the full variable domain reads DAMVIQNPRYQVTQFGKPVTLSCSQTLNHNVMYWYQQKSSQAPKLLFHYYDKDFNNEADTPDNFQSRRPNTSFCFLDIRSPGLGDTAMYLCATSIDRGVGFEQYFGPGTRLTVT.

The V call is TRBV28, the J call TRBJ2-1, with 11 bases aligning to TRBD2. CDR1 and CDR2 (germline): MDHEN, SYDVKM. V lost 1 base to trimming and J lost 4 bases; unmatched junction nucleotides: 9. The CDR3 has 18 residues. The CDR3 spells CASSLLAGGPQTYNEQFF. In DNA, the CDR3 is TGTGCCAGCAGTTTATTAGCGGGAGGGCCTCAAACATACAATGAGCAGTTCTTC.

This chain links TRBV4-3 with TRBJ2-2; no clear D gene. V gave up 1 base and J gave up 7 bases, with 7 bases separating them. The CDR3 is 13 residues long. From germline, CDR1 is LGHNA and CDR2 YSLEER. The CDR3 coding sequence is TGCGCCAGCAGCCAAGCCGGGTTCGGGGAGCTGTTTTTT. This gives the protein CASSQAGFGELFF.

V usage is TRBV19 and J usage is TRBJ1-3; TRBD1 matches at 9 bases. CDR3 length equals 15 residues. With V trimmed by 5 bases and J by 3 bases, 5 bases remained unmatched. CDR1 is LNHDA, CDR2 SQIVND, per germline (reference sequence). The CDR3 spells CASSLQGASGNTIYF. The CDR3 region has the DNA TGTGCCAGTAGTTTACAGGGGGCTAGTGGAAACACCATATATTTT.

This chain uses TRBV18 with TRBJ2-2; no clear D. This CDR3 contains 16 residues. V was cut by 0 bases and J by 0 bases, with 8 bases left in between. Germline CDR1 reads KGHSH; CDR2 reads LQKENI. The CDR3 DNA follows: TGTGCCAGCTCACCACCTTTGGCAGCGAACACCGGGGAGCTGTTTTTT. Protein: CASSPPLAANTGELFF.

V is TRBV5-3 and J is TRBJ2-1, with 10 bases fitting TRBD2. TRBV5-3 is designated an ORF whose function remains uncertain. The CDR3 has 15 residues. The ends lost 9 bases at V and 0 bases at J; junction bases unmatched: 6. CDR3: CATGLAESSYNEQFF. Here the CDR3 DNA reads TGTGCCACCGGACTAGCGGAGAGCTCCTACAATGAGCAGTTCTTC.

The V call is TRBV10-3, the J call TRBJ2-1; TRBD2 matches 7 bases. Germline V gene data show CDR1 as ENHRY and CDR2 as SYGVKD. V shed 4 bases and J 4 bases; nucleotides not matched to a gene: 10. The CDR3 runs 16 residues. The chain's CDR3 is CAISGRLSGAYNEQFF. In DNA, the CDR3 is TGTGCCATCAGTGGACGACTAAGCGGGGCGTACAATGAGCAGTTCTTC.

The rearrangement joins TRBV28 to TRBJ1-5; 11 nucleotides agree with TRBD1. Per the germline V gene, CDR1 is MDHEN and CDR2 is SYDVKM. After removal of 6 bases from V and 5 bases from J, the junction contained 6 bases not matched to a gene. CDR3 length equals 15 residues. The CDR3 region has the DNA TGTGCCAGCAGCCCTCGGACAGGGGGCGATCAGCCCCAGCATTTT. The encoded protein is CASSPRTGGDQPQHF.

This clone occurred once. The same CDR3 is also encoded by other DNA sequences in this sample. The gene calls are TRBV2 and TRBJ1-6; D is possibly TRBD1 (6 bases). Germline CDR1 is SNHLY and CDR2 is FYNNEI. The V end lost 2 bases, the J end lost 10 bases, and 9 bases lay between the germline ends. The CDR3 is made up of 13 amino acids. The CDR3 region is CASSETGNSPLHF. Here the CDR3 DNA reads TGTGCCAGCAGTGAAACAGGGAACTCACCCCTCCACTTT.

This rearrangement joins TRBV11-2 to TRBJ2-7; D remains unclear. Per germline, CDR1 SGHAT and CDR2 FQNNGV. The CDR3 covers 12 residues. Trimming took off 4 bases at V and 0 bases at J, with 4 bases between the two ends. The CDR3 DNA reads TGTGCCAGCAGCTCCGGCTCCTACGAGCAGTACTTC. Protein: CASSSGSYEQYF.

The chain employs TRBV4-3 and TRBJ2-3; D is ambiguous. Germline CDR1 LGHNA, CDR2 YSLEER. The CDR3 contains 13 residues. Trimming removed 1 base from V and 4 bases from J, with 6 bases in between. CDR3 in DNA: TGCGCCAGCAGCCAAGTCATTCCAGATACGCAGTATTTT. Protein product: CASSQVIPDTQYF.

The chain is built from TRBV7-9 and TRBJ2-1, with 14 positions matching TRBD2. Losses at the gene ends were 4 bases for V and 6 bases for J; bases not matched to a gene: 8. In germline, CDR1 is SEHNR, CDR2 FQNEAQ (reference sequence). The length of the CDR3 is 17 residues. The CDR3: CASSSRLAGGPSNEQFF. CDR3 DNA: TGTGCCAGCAGCTCCAGACTAGCGGGAGGGCCCTCCAATGAGCAGTTCTTC.